This TCR beta chain was recovered during a study of OX40 agonist ivuxolimab in advanced cancers. Sequencing used immunoSEQ multiplex PCR; TCRdb keeps in-frame clones, though not all of them. The sample has 55,000 to 80,000 clones; 85% to 90% are singletons. V dropped 2 bases and J dropped 6 bases, with 14 bases sitting between them. The V gene's germline CDR1 is SGHNT and CDR2 YYREEE (reference sequence). The CDR3 loop spans 14 amino acids. Findings of the study overall: Compared with CD4+, CD8+ T cells on average had more expanded clones.

On this clone: Antigen: not known.

Here the sequenced sample was CD4+ or CD8+ T cells sorted from blood, taken in a trial of the OX40 agonist ivuxolimab. This chain joins TRBV5-4 and TRBJ2-5; possibly TRBD1 for D (5 bases). This sequence originates from an adult with an advanced solid tumor such as melanoma, head and neck, liver or kidney cancer. CDR3 residues: CASSLVGARKTQYF. CDR3 bases: TGTGCCAGCAGCTTAGTAGGGGCGAGGAAGACCCAGTACTTC.